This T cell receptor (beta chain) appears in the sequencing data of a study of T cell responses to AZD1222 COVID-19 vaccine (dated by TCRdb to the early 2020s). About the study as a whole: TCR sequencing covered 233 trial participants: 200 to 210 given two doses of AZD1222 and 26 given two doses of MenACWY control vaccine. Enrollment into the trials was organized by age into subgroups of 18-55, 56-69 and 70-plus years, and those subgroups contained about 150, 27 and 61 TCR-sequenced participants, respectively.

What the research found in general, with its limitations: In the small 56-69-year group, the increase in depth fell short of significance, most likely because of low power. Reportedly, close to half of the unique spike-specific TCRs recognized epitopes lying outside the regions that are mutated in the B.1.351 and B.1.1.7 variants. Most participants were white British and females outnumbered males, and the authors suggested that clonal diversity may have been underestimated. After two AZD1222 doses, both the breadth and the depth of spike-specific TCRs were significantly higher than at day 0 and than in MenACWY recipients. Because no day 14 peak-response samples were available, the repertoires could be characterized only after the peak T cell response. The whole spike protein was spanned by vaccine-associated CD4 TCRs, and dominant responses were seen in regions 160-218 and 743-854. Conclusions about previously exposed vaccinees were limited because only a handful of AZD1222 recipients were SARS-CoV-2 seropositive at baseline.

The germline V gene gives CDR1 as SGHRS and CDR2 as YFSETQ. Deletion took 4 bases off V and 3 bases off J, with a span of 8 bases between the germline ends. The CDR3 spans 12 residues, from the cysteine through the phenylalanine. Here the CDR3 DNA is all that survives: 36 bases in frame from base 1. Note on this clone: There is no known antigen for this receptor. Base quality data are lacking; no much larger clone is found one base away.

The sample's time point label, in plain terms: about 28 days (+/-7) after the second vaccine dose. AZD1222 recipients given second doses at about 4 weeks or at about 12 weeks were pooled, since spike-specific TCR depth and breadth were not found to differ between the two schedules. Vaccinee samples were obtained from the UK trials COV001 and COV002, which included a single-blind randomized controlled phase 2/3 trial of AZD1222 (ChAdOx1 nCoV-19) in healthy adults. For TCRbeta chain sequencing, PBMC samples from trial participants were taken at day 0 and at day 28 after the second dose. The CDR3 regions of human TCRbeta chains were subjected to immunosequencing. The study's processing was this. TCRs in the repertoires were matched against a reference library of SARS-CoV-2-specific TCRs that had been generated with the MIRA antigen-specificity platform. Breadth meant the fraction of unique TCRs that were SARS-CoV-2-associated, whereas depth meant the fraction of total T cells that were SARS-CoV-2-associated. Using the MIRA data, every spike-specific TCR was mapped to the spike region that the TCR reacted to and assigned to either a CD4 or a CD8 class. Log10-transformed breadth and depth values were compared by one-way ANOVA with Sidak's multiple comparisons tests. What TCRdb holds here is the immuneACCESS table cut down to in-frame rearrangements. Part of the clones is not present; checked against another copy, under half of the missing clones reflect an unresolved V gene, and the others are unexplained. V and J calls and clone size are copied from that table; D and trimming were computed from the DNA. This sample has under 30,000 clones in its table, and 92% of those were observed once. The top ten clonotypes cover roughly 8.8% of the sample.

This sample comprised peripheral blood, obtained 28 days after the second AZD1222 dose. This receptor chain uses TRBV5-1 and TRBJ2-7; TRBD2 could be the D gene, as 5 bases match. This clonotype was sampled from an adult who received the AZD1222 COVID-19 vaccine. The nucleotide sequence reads TGCGCCAGCAGCCGGGAAAGCTACGAGCAGTACTTC. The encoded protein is CASSRESYEQYF. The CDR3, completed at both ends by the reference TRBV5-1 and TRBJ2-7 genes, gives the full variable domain KAGVTQTPRYLIKTRGQQVTLSCSPISGHRSVSWYQQTPGQGLQFLFEYFSETQRNKGNFPGRFSGRQFSNSRSEMNVSTLELGDSALYLCASSRESYEQYFGPGTRLTVT.